This T cell receptor (beta chain) emerged from a study of siplizumab effects on memory and regulatory T cells (dated by TCRdb to the late 2010s). About the study as a whole: The study examined how the anti-CD2 antibody siplizumab affects alloreactive T-cell subsets in allogeneic mixed lymphocyte reactions built from human PBMCs.

V is pared back by 2 bases and J by 0 bases, with 16 bases lying between the germline termini. Sequences SGHTA (CDR1) and FQGNSA (CDR2) are obtained from the germline V gene. The CDR3 contains 18 residues, cysteine and phenylalanine counted. Of the read, only the CDR3 DNA is kept; its 54 bases are in frame from base 1. Here is what the overall study found, with its caveats: A naive or memory phenotype could not be assigned to roughly 75-96% of proliferating CD4+ or CD8+ clones. Siplizumab significantly reduced the cumulative frequency of alloreactive sequences traceable to unstimulated CD4+ memory T cells. Among mappable alloreactive CD4+ clones, an average Treg-derived fraction of about 70% was observed with siplizumab, compared with 26.9% in control reactions. Unstimulated naive T cells appeared more diverse than memory T cells, and naive cells seemed to contribute substantially to the alloresponse. Because sequences at frequencies below about 10^-5 were poorly captured, only a minor fraction of alloreactive clones could be mapped back to unstimulated subsets. The suppressive function of proliferating Tregs from siplizumab cultures was not functionally confirmed.

Comments on this clone: The antigen it recognizes is unknown. The input lacks base qualities; no much larger clone sits a single base away.

In a few donor pairs, further sequencing was done on unstimulated CD8+ naive, CD4+ memory, CD8+ TEMRA, CD4+ naive and CD8+ effector memory subsets. Sorted unstimulated T cells, along with proliferating T cells recovered from mixed lymphocyte reactions, underwent TCRbeta CDR3 sequencing. Fresh whole blood from about 10 HLA-typed healthy donors served as the source for isolating PBMCs. Library method: the immunoSEQ multiplex PCR assay. The deep sequencing platform assayed about 91,000 TCR templates per sample. Genomic DNA extracted from sorted T cells was used for TCRbeta CDR3 sequencing. The source study handled its data this way. The R programming language was used for the clonal analysis of the TCRbeta CDR3 data. Alloreactive CD4+ and CD8+ clones were identified by comparing unstimulated samples to CFSE-low samples taken after the reaction. Regulatory or non-regulatory origin of alloreactive CD4+ clones was assigned by matching sequences to the sorted unstimulated Treg and non-Treg repertoires. What TCRdb holds here is the immuneACCESS table cut down to in-frame rearrangements. Part of the clones is not present; checked against another copy, under half of the missing clones reflect an unresolved V gene, and the others are unexplained. V, J and clone size are taken as reported in that table, and D and trimming were inferred from the DNA itself. The sample profile shows tens of thousands of clones; more than 70% of them were found once. Of the sample, 0.25% falls within the top ten clones.

Source material: naive CD4+ T cells sorted from blood. The intended sense of this specimen's cell subset or site label: unstimulated naive T cells. The V and J segments used are TRBV7-2 and TRBJ2-2; the D gene is perhaps TRBD2, from 6 matching bases. This sequence was found in a human donor in good health. The CDR3 protein is CASSLIGRKGPNTGELFF. In nucleotides, the sequence is TGTGCCAGCAGCTTAATAGGGAGGAAGGGACCGAACACCGGGGAGCTGTTTTTT.